Listed here are 24 T cell receptor beta chains from one sample, sequenced in a study of blood T cells in healthy people across ages. Combining a sample-barcoded 5' primer with a J-beta primer mix, a second PCR ran for about 6 to 12 cycles. TCRdb re-derived calls from the 5' RACE reads in MiXCR, one entry per CDR3 protein. The sample yields 800,000 to 950,000 distinct CDR3 sequences, about 28% seen once. Another study also made use of these data, one on T cells of mothers and their children.

Sequencing input: blood. Receptors were obtained from a woman aged 40 to 50 in good health.

V is TRBV5-1 and J is TRBJ1-6; D is possibly TRBD1 (6 bases). The CDR3 loop spans 18 amino acids. Per germline, CDR1 SGHRS and CDR2 YFSETQ. V was trimmed by 0 bases and J by 10 bases, leaving 23 bases between them. CDR3: CASSLVIQNREIGSPLHF. As DNA, the CDR3 is TGCGCCAGCAGCTTGGTAATACAGAACAGGGAAATAGGATCACCCCTCCACTTT.

Only a few counts were recorded for this clonotype. The chain links TRBV12-3 or TRBV12-4 to TRBJ1-1; perhaps TRBD1 as D (6 bases). The CDR3 totals 17 residues. Trimming pared 5 bases from V and 3 bases from J, leaving 22 bases between. CDR3 DNA: TGTGCCAGCAGTCGTGATATATGGGGGCAGGGGTACACTGAAGCTTTCTTT. It encodes CASSRDIWGQGYTEAFF.

This clonotype was counted only a few times. This chain uses TRBV20-1 with TRBJ2-5, with 11 bases aligning to TRBD2. Germline values: CDR1 DFQATT, CDR2 SNEGSKA (reference sequence). Unmatched junction bases numbered 6, after V lost 1 base and J lost 5 bases. The CDR3 is 15 amino acids. CDR3 region: CSARALAGGLETQYF. The CDR3 DNA follows: TGCAGTGCTAGAGCTCTAGCGGGGGGTTTGGAGACCCAGTACTTC.

This clonotype has a count of ten or more. The chain employs TRBV6-6 and TRBJ2-1, with 10 bases lining up with TRBD2. CDR1 MNHNY and CDR2 SVGAGI come from the germline V gene (reference sequence). There are 15 residues in the CDR3. Trimming cost V 5 bases and J 2 bases; bases outside gene matches: 3. The CDR3 sequence: CASSQRGGPYNEQFF. The CDR3 bases are TGTGCCAGCAGTCAGCGGGGGGGCCCCTACAATGAGCAGTTCTTC.

This clonotype was counted at least ten times. The chain has TRBV28 and TRBJ1-2; 7 bases map to TRBD1. Germline V gene lookup returns CDR1 MDHEN and CDR2 SYDVKM. The CDR3 length is 16 residues. V shed 6 bases, J shed 1 base, and the junction held 11 bases outside the gene matches. The CDR3 DNA follows: TGTGCCAGCAGGGGCCGGGACAGCCAAAATAACTATGGCTACACCTTC. Translating gives CASRGRDSQNNYGYTF.

This clonotype was seen ten or more times. The chain combines TRBV6-5 with TRBJ2-5, with TRBD2 matching 15 bases. Per the germline V gene, CDR1 is MNHEY and CDR2 is SVGAGI. This CDR3 contains 19 residues. Trimming took 2 bases from V and 1 from J; bases not matched to a gene: 8. The CDR3: CASSYNPPGLAGGQETQYF. DNA of the CDR3: TGTGCCAGCAGTTACAACCCACCGGGACTAGCGGGGGGCCAAGAGACCCAGTACTTC.

Ten or more counts support this clonotype. The chain has TRBV6-2 or TRBV6-3 and TRBJ2-1; either TRBD1 or TRBD2 may supply D (6 bases each). The V gene lost 2 bases and the J gene lost 4 bases, with 9 bases spanning the gap. CDR1 MNHEY and CDR2 SVGEGT come from the germline V gene. The CDR3 runs to 14 residues. The CDR3 region has the DNA TGTGCCAGCAGTTACGAGGGGGGTTACAATGAGCAGTTCTTC. Its translation: CASSYEGGYNEQFF.

At least ten counts were recorded for this clonotype. The chain combines TRBV5-8 with TRBJ2-3, with D possibly matching TRBD1 (6 bases). V lost 9 bases, J lost 0 bases, and 20 bases lay in between. The CDR3 has 16 residues. Germline V lookup: CDR1 SGHTS, CDR2 YDEGEE. Here the CDR3 reads CATTGTPRQSTDTQYF. The CDR3 DNA follows: TGTGCCACCACAGGGACACCACGCCAGAGCACAGATACGCAGTATTTT.

This clonotype was counted a few times. The chain recombines TRBV28 with TRBJ2-2; D not resolved. The CDR3 extends over 13 amino acids. V was shortened by 6 bases and J by 0 bases, with 5 bases between the two germline ends. In germline, CDR1 is MDHEN, CDR2 SYDVKM. The CDR3 DNA reads as TGTGCCAGCAGGGCAACGAACACCGGGGAGCTGTTTTTT. Translated: CASRATNTGELFF.

The sample holds a few counts of this clonotype. A junction boundary mismatches the germline segment, possibly from a read error. The chain is built from TRBV28 and TRBJ1-2, with TRBD1 as a possible D gene (6 bases). Per germline, CDR1 MDHEN and CDR2 SYDVKM. The CDR3 is 12 residues long. This chain's CDR3 is CASKDSNYGHTF. Written as DNA, the CDR3 is TGTGCCAGCAAGGACAGTAACTATGGCCACACCTTC.

A note on this clonotype: It may be a read error: a sequence one base away is much more abundant. The rearrangement links TRBV7-2 to TRBJ2-1; the D is unclear. The germline CDR1 and CDR2 sequences are SGHTA and FQGNSA. This CDR3 has 14 residues. CDR3 protein: CASSLSAAYDEQFF. CDR3 DNA sequence: TGTGCCAGCAGCTTAAGTGCCGCCTACGATGAGCAGTTCTTC. The full variable domain, in which reference TRBV7-2 and TRBJ2-1 provide the parts outside the CDR3, is GAGVSQSPSNKVTEKGKDVELRCDPISGHTALYWYRQSLGQGLEFLIYFQGNSAPDKSGLPSDRFSAERTGGSVSTLTIQRTQQEDSAVYLCASSLSAAYDEQFFGPGTRLTVL.

A remark on this clonotype: A read error may be the cause here, since a much bigger clone is one base away. V is TRBV29-1 and J is TRBJ2-5; 12 nucleotides match TRBD2. The CDR3 extends over 15 amino acids. From germline, CDR1 is SQVTM and CDR2 ANQGSEA. The J segment lost 11 bases and the V segment lost 4 bases, leaving 14 bases of the junction unmatched. The CDR3 loop reads CSVGTSGARRGEQYF. As DNA, the CDR3 is TGCAGCGTTGGGACTAGCGGGGCTCGGAGAGGTGAGCAGTACTTC.

There are a few counts of this clonotype. The V and J genes are TRBV9 and TRBJ2-1; D might be TRBD1 or TRBD2, each matching 6 bases. CDR1 and CDR2 from the germline V gene are SGDLS and YYNGEE. The ends were cut back, 4 bases at V and 6 bases at J, with 20 bases in the middle. The CDR3 has 16 amino acids. The CDR3 reads CASSSPQGGLRNEQFF. As DNA, the CDR3 is TGTGCCAGCAGCTCACCCCAAGGGGGACTGCGCAATGAGCAGTTCTTC.

Notes on this clonotype: A much larger clone differs from this one at a single base, so this may be a read error. This chain connects TRBV18 to TRBJ1-1; weak D call: TRBD1 (6 bases). The germline gives CDR1 KGHSH, CDR2 LQKENI. The CDR3 runs 12 residues. V lost 8 bases and J lost 6, with 13 bases in between. The CDR3 DNA sequence: TGTGCCAGCCCCTCGACAGGACCTGAAGCTTTCTTT. It specifies CASPSTGPEAFF.

The chain combines TRBV9 with TRBJ2-1, with 9 nucleotides matching TRBD2. Germline V gene sequence: CDR1 SGDLS, CDR2 YYNGEE. This CDR3 is built from 16 residues. Trimming took 3 bases from V and 2 from J; bases not matched to a gene: 6. CDR3 in DNA: TGTGCCAGCAGCGGGGATGGCGGGGGGGCCTACAATGAGCAGTTCTTC. Its protein is CASSGDGGGAYNEQFF.

As to this clonotype: Since a much larger clone is just one base distant, this may be a read error. V is TRBV5-1 and J is TRBJ2-1; the D gene is possibly TRBD1 (6 bases). The end of the DNA is better explained by TRBJ2-7, so the J call may be wrong. This CDR3 comprises 12 residues. Germline V gene lookup returns CDR1 SGHRS and CDR2 YFSETQ. The chain's CDR3 is CASSFDRLEQYF. The CDR3 nucleotides are TGCGCCAGCAGCTTCGACAGGTTAGAGCAGTACTTC.

In its sample, this clonotype was seen a few times. DNA for the CDR3: TGTGCCAGCAGTGCCCTATCGGCGGGGGAGACCCAGTACTTC. Protein: CASSALSAGETQYF. The V and J genes are TRBV2 and TRBJ2-5; D is possibly TRBD2 (6 bases). Trimming cost V 4 bases and J 5 bases, with 14 bases left between them. CDR3 length equals 14 residues. From germline, CDR1 is SNHLY and CDR2 FYNNEI. Full variable domain (rest looked up from reference TRBV2 and TRBJ2-5): EPEVTQTPSHQVTQMGQEVILRCVPISNHLYFYWYRQILGQKVEFLVSFYNNEISEKSEIFDDQFSVERPDGSNFTLKIRSTKLEDSAMYFCASSALSAGETQYFGPGTRLLVL.

For this clonotype: A much larger clone is a single base away; this may be a read error. The chain combines TRBV12-3 or TRBV12-4 with TRBJ2-1; tentatively, D is TRBD1 (6 bases). The CDR3 contains 14 residues. V was clipped by 5 bases and J by 13 bases, with 21 bases between them. The CDR3 DNA reads TGTGCCAGCAGTGACGGGACATCCAAAAACATTCAGTTCTTC. This sequence encodes CASSDGTSKNIQFF.

In this sample, this clonotype turned up a few times. The V call is TRBV12-3 or TRBV12-4, the J call TRBJ1-5; 11 nucleotides line up with TRBD1. The CDR3 runs 15 residues. Unmatched junction bases numbered 6, after V lost 6 bases and J lost 5 bases. The CDR3 loop is CASRWGTGGDQPQHF. The CDR3 nucleotides are TGTGCCAGCAGGTGGGGGACAGGGGGGGATCAGCCCCAGCATTTT.

This clonotype showed up many times. V and J are TRBV29-1 and TRBJ2-3, with 10 positions matching TRBD1. The V and J ends lost 7 bases and 6 bases, in that order; junction bases with no gene match: 7. Per the germline V gene, CDR1 is SQVTM and CDR2 is ANQGSEA. CDR3 size: 13 residues. This CDR3 reads CSDRGTGADTQYF. As DNA, the CDR3 is TGCAGCGATAGAGGGACAGGGGCGGATACGCAGTATTTT.

V and J are TRBV10-3 and TRBJ2-7, with D possibly matching TRBD1 (5 bases). The CDR3 consists of 11 residues. Germline V gene data show CDR1 as ENHRY and CDR2 as SYGVKD. Trimming pared 3 bases from V and 7 bases from J, leaving 7 bases between. The CDR3 region is CAISDRGEQYF. DNA for the CDR3: TGTGCCATCAGTGATAGGGGTGAGCAGTACTTC.

The chain couples TRBV5-5 to TRBJ1-4; D is perhaps TRBD1 (5 bases). Deletions cut 4 bases from V and 7 bases from J, with 14 bases between. This CDR3 comprises 14 residues. The V gene's germline CDR1 is SGHKS and CDR2 YYEKEE (reference sequence). CDR3 in amino acids: CASSTRQRGEKLFF. The CDR3 nucleotides read TGTGCCAGCAGCACACGACAGCGCGGTGAAAAACTGTTTTTT.

For this clonotype: The junction and the germline gene differ at one end; a read error may be behind it. This chain uses TRBV25-1 with TRBJ2-7; D ambiguous. The CDR3 totals 15 residues. Germline CDR1 MGHDK, CDR2 SYGVNS. The CDR3 loop is CASSESGITSYEQYF. The CDR3 DNA reads as TGTGCCAGCAGCGAATCGGGTATTACATCCTACGAGCAGTACTTC.

This clonotype has just a few counts. The chain combines TRBV20-1 with TRBJ2-1; D remains unclear. From germline, CDR1 is DFQATT and CDR2 SNEGSKA (reference sequence). Trimming shortened V by 2 bases and J by 4 bases, and 9 bases separated the two germline ends. The CDR3 has 13 residues. The CDR3 DNA follows: TGCAGTGCTAGAAGGTCGCAGTACAATGAGCAGTTCTTC. Protein: CSARRSQYNEQFF.